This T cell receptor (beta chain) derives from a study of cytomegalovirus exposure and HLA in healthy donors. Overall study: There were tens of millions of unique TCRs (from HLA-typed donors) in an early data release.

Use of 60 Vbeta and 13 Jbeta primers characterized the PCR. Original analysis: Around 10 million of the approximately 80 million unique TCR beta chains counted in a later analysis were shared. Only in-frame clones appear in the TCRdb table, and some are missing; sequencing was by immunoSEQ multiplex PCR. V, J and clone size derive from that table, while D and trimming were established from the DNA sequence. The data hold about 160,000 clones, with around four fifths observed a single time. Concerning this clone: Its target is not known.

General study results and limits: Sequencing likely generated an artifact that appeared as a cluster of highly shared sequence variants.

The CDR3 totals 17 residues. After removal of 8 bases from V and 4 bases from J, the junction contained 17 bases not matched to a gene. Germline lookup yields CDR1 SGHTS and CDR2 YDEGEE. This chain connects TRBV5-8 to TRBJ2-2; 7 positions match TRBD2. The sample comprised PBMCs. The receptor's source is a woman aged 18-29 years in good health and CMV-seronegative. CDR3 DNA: TGTGCCAGGAAAGGGACTGGGAGGGCCATTCCCACCGGGGAGCTGTTTTTT. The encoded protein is CARKGTGRAIPTGELFF.